The rows below give T cell receptor beta chains drawn from one sample of a study of blood T cell repertoires in COVID-19. Assay: immunoSEQ multiplex PCR; the TCRdb copy retains only in-frame clones and omits some. The table has around 140,000 clones, approximately 88% seen once. The sequenced sample was peripheral blood. The receptors come from a woman aged 45-60 years with acute or convalescent COVID-19. CDR3s leave out the opening cysteine and the closing phenylalanine or tryptophan. The order of the fields is V gene, CDR3 protein.

v_gene: TRBV13; CDR3aa: ASSLAATGEAF
v_gene: TRBV19; CDR3aa: ASSILGGDREETQY
v_gene: TRBV11-2; CDR3aa: ASSFRGATNEKLF
v_gene: TRBV5-1; CDR3aa: ASRKVGDSGETQY
v_gene: TRBV3-1/TRBV3-2; CDR3aa: ASSLLGGLPSYEQY
v_gene: TRBV20-1; CDR3aa: SASPTVSYEQY
v_gene: TRBV19; CDR3aa: ASSPRQGSGAHSPLH
v_gene: TRBV27; CDR3aa: ASRGSSAEAF
v_gene: TRBV4-1; CDR3aa: ASSQTTGTNYGYT
v_gene: TRBV6-5; CDR3aa: ASSSTRVGSTEAF
v_gene: TRBV27; CDR3aa: ASSSGQLGNTIY
v_gene: TRBV2; CDR3aa: ASRDIGQATEAF
v_gene: TRBV29-1; CDR3aa: SVEVQGATEAF
v_gene: TRBV6-5; CDR3aa: ASSWDRPRVEKLF
v_gene: TRBV7-9; CDR3aa: ASSLRRDPNLYGYT
v_gene: TRBV7-9; CDR3aa: ASSLEGDTEAF
v_gene: TRBV6-5; CDR3aa: ASGTTLGYT
v_gene: TRBV27; CDR3aa: ASSSNPPYEQY
v_gene: TRBV5-1; CDR3aa: ASSLASSNPEQF
v_gene: TRBV7-9; CDR3aa: ASSFSRGTAYNEQF
v_gene: TRBV19; CDR3aa: ASTHAGGKAF
v_gene: TRBV6-4; CDR3aa: ASSAFPGTSTDTQY